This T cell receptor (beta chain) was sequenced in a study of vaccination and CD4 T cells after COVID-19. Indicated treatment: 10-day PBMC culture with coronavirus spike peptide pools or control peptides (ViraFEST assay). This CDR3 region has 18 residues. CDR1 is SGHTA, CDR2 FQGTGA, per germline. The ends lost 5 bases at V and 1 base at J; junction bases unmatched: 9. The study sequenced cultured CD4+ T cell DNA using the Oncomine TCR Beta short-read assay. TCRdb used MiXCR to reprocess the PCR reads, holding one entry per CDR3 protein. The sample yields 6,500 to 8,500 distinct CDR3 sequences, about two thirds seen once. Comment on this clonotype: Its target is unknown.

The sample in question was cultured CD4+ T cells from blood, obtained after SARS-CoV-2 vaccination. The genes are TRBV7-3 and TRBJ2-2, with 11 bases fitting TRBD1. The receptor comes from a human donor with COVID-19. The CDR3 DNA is TGTGCCAGCAGCCCGGACAGGGGGCGCGACGGGAACACCGGGGAGCTGTTTTTT. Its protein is CASSPDRGRDGNTGELFF.